These T cell receptor beta chains were read from a single sample in a study of T-cell reconstitution after alpha-beta-depleted transplantation in children. TCRdb recomputed calls from the PCR reads with MiXCR, one row per CDR3 protein. Of 75,000 to 90,000 distinct CDR3 sequences listed, 13% to 15% are singletons. The sample consisted of PBMCs, mostly from graft donor cells, taken 180 days after TCRalphabeta/CD19-depleted stem cell transplant. These receptors all come from a male patient between 2 and 15 years old who had a stem cell transplant for acute lymphoblastic leukemia, so the T cells may come from the graft donor. CDR3s include the opening cysteine and the closing phenylalanine or tryptophan. Each record gives: V gene, J gene, clone size, D gene, CDR3 DNA, CDR3 protein. D genes are given only for firm matches. Rows give clone size only sometimes, using once, few, many, or a class for an expanded clone.

TRBV12-3/TRBV12-4	TRBJ1-5	many	NA	TGTGCCAGCAGTTTAACGGGTCAGCCCCAGCATTTT	CASSLTGQPQHF
TRBV28	TRBJ1-1	NA	NA	TGTGCCAGCAGCCGGGGGGGCCCCTCTGAAGCTTTCTTT	CASSRGGPSEAFF
TRBV20-1	TRBJ1-3	NA	NA	TGCAGTGCTAGAGATGGACAGCGAAACACCATATATTTT	CSARDGQRNTIYF
TRBV14	TRBJ2-5	NA	NA	TGTGCCAGCAGCCAAAGGGTAGCGCTCCAAGAGACCCAGTACTTC	CASSQRVALQETQYF
TRBV7-2	TRBJ1-2	few	NA	TGTGCCAGCAGCCCCGACAGTCCTAACTATGGCTACACCTTC	CASSPDSPNYGYTF
TRBV5-1	TRBJ2-5	NA	NA	TGCGCCAGCAGACCCGGGACTGACTACTGGGAGACCCAGTACTTC	CASRPGTDYWETQYF
TRBV25-1	TRBJ2-7	few	NA	TGTGCCAGCAGGCGGGGTTCCTACGAGCAGTACTTC	CASRRGSYEQYF
TRBV4-3	TRBJ1-2	NA	TRBD1	TGCGCCAGCAGCCAAGCAGGGGGTGAGGGGTACTATGGCTACACCTTC	CASSQAGGEGYYGYTF
TRBV7-6	TRBJ1-1	NA	NA	TGTGCCAGCAGCTTAAAAAGGGGGGGAACTGAAGCTTTCTTT	CASSLKRGGTEAFF
TRBV10-2	TRBJ1-1	NA	TRBD1	TGCGCCAGCAGAGCTACAGGGGGCACTGAAGCTTTCTTT	CASRATGGTEAFF
TRBV5-1	TRBJ2-6	few	NA	TGCGCCAGCGGAACTCTGGTCGGTACTGGGGCCAACGTCCTGACTTTC	CASGTLVGTGANVLTF
TRBV11-2	TRBJ2-2	NA	NA	TGTGCCAGCAGCTTACTGCGGGCCTCGAACACCGGGGAGCTGTTTTTT	CASSLLRASNTGELFF
TRBV5-1	TRBJ2-4	few	TRBD2	TGCGCCAGCAGCTTGGGACTAGCGGGGCCCAATCGAGCCTTAGCCAAAAACATTCAGTACTTC	CASSLGLAGPNRALAKNIQYF
TRBV20-1	TRBJ2-1	few	NA	TGCAGTGCTAGAGGATTCGGCGAGCAGTTCTTC	CSARGFGEQFF
TRBV12-3/TRBV12-4	TRBJ2-7	few	NA	TGTGCCAGCAGTGTATGGGATTACTCCTACGAGCAGTACTTC	CASSVWDYSYEQYF
TRBV5-1	TRBJ2-7	NA	TRBD1	TGCGCCAGCAGCTTGGTACAGGGGGCCTACGAGCAGTACTTC	CASSLVQGAYEQYF
TRBV6-4	TRBJ1-3	few	TRBD1	TGTGCCAGCAGTGTTAAAGGGGGCAGGAGAAACACCATATATTTT	CASSVKGGRRNTIYF
TRBV19	TRBJ2-1	few	NA	TGTGCCAGTAGTTCGAGGCTTTCCAATGAGCAGTTCTTC	CASSSRLSNEQFF
TRBV27	TRBJ1-1	large	TRBD1	TGTGCCAGCAGTGCCCCGGACAGGTACACTGAAGCTTTCTTT	CASSAPDRYTEAFF
TRBV5-1	TRBJ1-3	NA	TRBD1	TGCGCCAGCACCTTACAGGGGACATCGGGAAACACCATATATTTT	CASTLQGTSGNTIYF
TRBV10-1	TRBJ1-1	few	NA	TGCGCCCGCAGGTGTGAGGGGAACACTGAAGCTTTCTTT	CARRCEGNTEAFF
TRBV6-5	TRBJ2-3	NA	NA	TGTGCCAGCAGTTACTCGGGGGGGCGTCCCCTTGGTACGCAGTATTTT	CASSYSGGRPLGTQYF
TRBV18	TRBJ2-4	few	NA	TGTGCCAGCTCTCAAAGGGACGGAAACATTCAGTACTTC	CASSQRDGNIQYF
TRBV27	TRBJ1-2	few	NA	TGTGCCAGCAGTTCGCAGGGTCGCCATTTCTATGGCTACACCTTC	CASSSQGRHFYGYTF
TRBV25-1	TRBJ2-5	NA	NA	TGTGCCAGCAGTGTAGGAGGACCTAGCCGACGGACCCAGGGGACCCAGTACTTC	CASSVGGPSRRTQGTQYF
TRBV7-2	TRBJ1-2	NA	NA	TGTGCCAGCAGCCCGTTATGGGCGGCAGATTTAGCTAACTATGGCTACACCTTC	CASSPLWAADLANYGYTF
TRBV12-3/TRBV12-4	TRBJ2-7	NA	NA	TGTGCCAGCAGCCCCAGGGAGATCCACGAGCAGTACTTC	CASSPREIHEQYF
TRBV20-1	TRBJ2-1	few	NA	TGCAGTGCTAGAGTCCAAAGCATGCGCTCCTACAATGAGCAGTTCTTC	CSARVQSMRSYNEQFF
TRBV24-1	TRBJ2-1	NA	TRBD2	TGTGCCACCAGTGACCTGACCCCTAGCGGGAGTTTAAATGAGCAGTTCTTC	CATSDLTPSGSLNEQFF
TRBV5-4	TRBJ1-1	few	NA	TGTGCCAGCAGCTTGGAAGCGCTAACTCGTGAAGCTTTCTTT	CASSLEALTREAFF
TRBV15	TRBJ1-5	NA	NA	TGTGCCACCAGCAGAGAAACGCTCTACAGGGAAGTCTCTCAGCCCCAGCATTTT	CATSRETLYREVSQPQHF
TRBV20-1	TRBJ2-3	few	NA	TGCAGTGCTCGTCTCTCAGGGAGCACAGATACGCAGTATTTT	CSARLSGSTDTQYF
TRBV11-2	TRBJ2-3	NA	NA	TGTGCCAGCAGCGGAGCAGGGCCCCGACCCCATCCAGATACGCAGTATTTT	CASSGAGPRPHPDTQYF
TRBV20-1	TRBJ2-5	NA	TRBD1	TGCAGTGCTGGACAGGGTGAGGGGACCCAGTCCTTC	CSAGQGEGTQSF
TRBV25-1	TRBJ2-1	NA	TRBD2	TGTGCCAGCAGTGATCTGACTAGCGGGAGGCTTTACAATGAGCAGTTCTTC	CASSDLTSGRLYNEQFF
TRBV29-1	TRBJ2-2	NA	NA	TGCAGCGTTGACACTGACGCCGGGGAGCTGTTTTTT	CSVDTDAGELFF